Following are 25 T cell receptor beta chains from one sample sequenced in a study of response to subunit inactivated influenza vaccine. Each CDR3 protein is one row after TCRdb ran MiXCR on the RT-PCR reads. The repertoire holds 400,000 to 650,000 distinct CDR3 sequences, with 6.5% to 8% as singletons. Sequencing used PBMCs from blood, obtained 23 months after vaccination. Receptor source: a man aged 50 to 69 who received an inactivated influenza vaccine.

The gene calls are TRBV29-1 and TRBJ1-1; TRBD1 might be the D (5 bases). Trimming shortened V by 7 bases and J by 4 bases, and 22 bases separated the two germline ends. Germline V gives CDR1 SQVTM, CDR2 ANQGSEA. CDR3 length equals 15 residues. CDR3 nucleotide sequence: TGCAGCGCTCTCGGACAAAGGGGTCCGAGCACTGAAGCTTTCTTT. This codes for CSALGQRGPSTEAFF. Looking up the rest from reference TRBV29-1 and TRBJ1-1 gives the full variable domain: SAVISQKPSRDICQRGTSLTIQCQVDSQVTMMFWYRQQPGQSLTLIATANQGSEATYESGFVIDKFPISRPNLTFSTLTVSNMSPEDSSIYLCSALGQRGPSTEAFFGQGTRLTVV.

This clonotype was seen repeatedly, ten times or more. J is TRBJ2-7 and V is TRBV7-2; the match to TRBD2 covers 7 bases. With V trimmed by 5 bases and J by 4 bases, 8 bases remained unmatched. Germline loops: CDR1 SGHTA, CDR2 FQGNSA. The CDR3 loop spans 14 amino acids. CDR3 bases: TGTGCCAGCAGCCCCTGGGGGGGGTGGTACGAGCAGTACTTC. Protein: CASSPWGGWYEQYF.

This clonotype has more than one count but fewer than ten. The CDR3 nucleotides are TGTGCCAGCAGCCTAGCGGGGGGGCGGACCGGGGAGCTGTTTTTT. Protein: CASSLAGGRTGELFF. The chain joins TRBV12-3 or TRBV12-4 to TRBJ2-2; the match to TRBD2 covers 12 bases. CDR3 size: 15 residues. Losses at the gene ends were 6 bases for V and 5 bases for J; bases not matched to a gene: 4.

This clonotype was seen a few times. V and J are TRBV29-1 and TRBJ1-1; D is unclear. CDR3 length: 15 residues. Germline V gene lookup returns CDR1 SQVTM and CDR2 ANQGSEA. Trimming took 0 bases from V and 1 from J, leaving 12 bases between them. The CDR3 region is CSVEDIRLTNTEAFF. The CDR3 nucleotides are TGCAGCGTTGAAGATATAAGGTTGACGAACACTGAAGCTTTCTTT.

The chain couples TRBV11-2 to TRBJ2-1; 10 bases agree with TRBD2. The CDR3 consists of 17 residues. Germline V gives CDR1 SGHAT, CDR2 FQNNGV. V lost 8 bases and J lost 1; bases outside the gene matches: 11. The DNA of the CDR3 is TGTGCCAGCTCTAGCGGGGGCGCCTGGAGGTCCTACAATGAGCAGTTCTTC. Translating it yields CASSSGGAWRSYNEQFF.

This clonotype was seen at least ten times. The CDR3 here is CASSPLGVSEQFF. CDR3 nucleotides: TGTGCCAGCAGCCCCCTAGGGGTGAGCGAGCAGTTCTTC. V is TRBV7-3 and J is TRBJ2-1, with D maybe TRBD1 (5 bases). Germline V gene lookup returns CDR1 SGHTA and CDR2 FQGTGA. V was pared by 5 bases and J by 10 bases, with 15 bases between. This CDR3 contains 13 residues.

This clonotype was seen a few times. V is TRBV12-3 or TRBV12-4 and J is TRBJ1-4; the D gene is possibly TRBD1 (5 bases). V dropped 5 bases and J dropped 10 bases, with 20 bases sitting between them. The CDR3 covers 15 residues. The CDR3 is CASSTRAEGPRKLFF. CDR3 DNA: TGTGCCAGCAGTACCCGGGCGGAGGGGCCGAGAAAACTGTTTTTT.

This clonotype was seen ten or more times. The rearrangement uses TRBV3-1 and TRBJ1-6; unclear D gene. Deletions cut 1 base from V and 11 bases from J, with 6 bases between. The germline CDR1 and CDR2 sequences are LGHDT and YNNKEL (reference sequence). The length of the CDR3 is 12 residues. CDR3: CASSQGFAPLHF. As DNA, the CDR3 is TGTGCCAGCAGCCAAGGCTTCGCACCCCTCCACTTT.

In its sample, this clonotype was seen a few times. The chain has TRBV5-1 and TRBJ2-5; TRBD1 matches 11 bases. With V trimmed by 4 bases and J by 5 bases, 7 bases remained unmatched. The CDR3 extends over 15 amino acids. Germline V gene lookup returns CDR1 SGHRS and CDR2 YFSETQ. The CDR3 sequence is CASSRTGGFGETQYF. CDR3 nucleotide sequence: TGCGCCAGCAGCCGGACAGGGGGCTTCGGTGAGACCCAGTACTTC.

Ten or more counts support this clonotype. The chain carries TRBV5-1 and TRBJ2-1; 9 bases line up with TRBD1. The CDR3 is 14 amino acids. V dropped 3 bases and J dropped 4; count of bases not matched to a gene: 2. In germline, CDR1 is SGHRS, CDR2 YFSETQ. CDR3 nucleotide sequence: TGCGCCAGCAGCTCTGACAGGGGGTACAATGAGCAGTTCTTC. Amino acid sequence: CASSSDRGYNEQFF.

This clonotype turned up a few times. This chain links TRBV15 with TRBJ2-1; a weak D match, TRBD1 (6 bases). CDR3 size: 12 residues. V was shortened by 3 bases and J by 7 bases, with 7 bases between the two germline ends. Germline values: CDR1 LNHNV, CDR2 YYDKDF (reference sequence). The CDR3 DNA is TGTGCCACCAGCAGCAGGGGAAATGAGCAGTTCTTC. The encoded protein is CATSSRGNEQFF.

The chain uses TRBV18 and TRBJ1-5, with a possible D match to TRBD1 (5 bases). Germline CDR1 KGHSH, CDR2 LQKENI. The V gene lost 3 bases and the J gene lost 6 bases, with 18 bases spanning the gap. The CDR3 consists of 16 residues. CDR3 amino acids: CASSPEGRPRGQPQHF. The CDR3 DNA sequence: TGTGCCAGCTCACCCGAGGGGCGGCCCCGCGGTCAGCCCCAGCATTTT.

This clonotype was observed many times. The chain has TRBV5-4 and TRBJ2-7, with D possibly being TRBD2 (6 bases). This CDR3 comprises 15 residues. CDR1 is SGHNT and CDR2 is YYREEE in the germline V gene (reference sequence). Trimming left V 0 bases short and J 6 bases short, with 16 bases between. This CDR3 reads CASSLGGTSMGEQYF. CDR3 coding DNA: TGTGCCAGCAGCTTGGGGGGGACTTCAATGGGCGAGCAGTACTTC.

Many counts were recorded for this clonotype. This sequence joins TRBV7-9 and TRBJ2-5; no definite D call. Germline lookup yields CDR1 SEHNR and CDR2 FQNEAQ (reference sequence). The CDR3 totals 12 residues. V dropped 0 bases and J dropped 4 bases, with 3 bases sitting between them. The CDR3 here is CASSLALETQYF. The CDR3 bases are TGTGCCAGCAGCTTAGCGTTAGAGACCCAGTACTTC.

V is TRBV28 and J is TRBJ2-7, with TRBD2 identical over 10 bases. Germline assignment: CDR1 MDHEN and CDR2 SYDVKM. The V gene end was trimmed by 3 bases and the J gene end by 9 bases; junction bases not matched to a gene: 8. The CDR3 loop spans 14 amino acids. Written as DNA, the CDR3 is TGTGCCAGCAGTTTTAGCGGGAGGAGCAGGGGGCAGTACTTC. Translated: CASSFSGRSRGQYF.

The V and J genes are TRBV20-1 and TRBJ2-3; maybe TRBD2 (6 bases). CDR1 and CDR2 from the germline V gene are DFQATT and SNEGSKA (reference sequence). This CDR3 is built from 14 residues. V was trimmed by 3 bases and J by 2 bases, leaving 12 bases between them. The CDR3 region is CSASGAGNTDTQYF. As DNA, the CDR3 is TGCAGTGCTAGTGGGGCGGGAAACACAGATACGCAGTATTTT.

This chain joins TRBV5-5 and TRBJ2-7; D unclear. V was clipped by 0 bases and J by 0 bases, with 10 bases between them. The CDR3 contains 15 residues. The germline gives CDR1 SGHKS, CDR2 YYEKEE (reference sequence). The CDR3 nucleotides are TGTGCCAGCAGCTTGGGTCCCACGAGCTCCTACGAGCAGTACTTC. It yields the protein CASSLGPTSSYEQYF.

There are many counts of this clonotype. The junction departs from germline at one end; a sequencing error may be responsible. The chain combines TRBV5-5 with TRBJ2-7; 7 bases map to TRBD1. Germline CDR1 reads SGHKS; CDR2 reads YYEKEE (reference sequence). CDR3 length: 14 amino acids. DNA of the CDR3: TGCGCCAGCAGCTTGTGGGACAGCTCCTACGAGCAGTACTTC. It yields the protein CASSLWDSSYEQYF.

The table lists this clonotype with a few counts. This sequence joins TRBV7-9 and TRBJ2-7; 7 nucleotides line up with TRBD1. Unmatched junction bases numbered 5, after V lost 0 bases and J lost 0 bases. Germline values: CDR1 SEHNR, CDR2 FQNEAQ (reference sequence). The CDR3 covers 16 residues. The DNA for the CDR3 is TGTGCCAGCAGCTTAGCGGAAAGACAGGGCTCCTACGAGCAGTACTTC. Translated: CASSLAERQGSYEQYF. Full variable domain (outside the CDR3, taken from reference TRBV7-9 and TRBJ2-7): DTGVSQNPRHKITKRGQNVTFRCDPISEHNRLYWYRQTLGQGPEFLTYFQNEAQLEKSRLLSDRFSAERPKGSFSTLEIQRTEQGDSAMYLCASSLAERQGSYEQYFGPGTRLTVT.

The genes are TRBV6-1 and TRBJ2-3, with D tentatively TRBD1 (5 bases). The CDR3 spans 13 residues. Germline values: CDR1 MNHNS, CDR2 SASEGT. Trimming took off 1 base at V and 6 bases at J, with 8 bases between the two ends. Written as DNA, the CDR3 is TGTGCCAGCAGTGAAGTTAAGGGGGATACGCAGTATTTT. It is translated as CASSEVKGDTQYF.

This clonotype came up a few times. The chain employs TRBV28 and TRBJ2-5; weak D call: TRBD1 (6 bases). CDR1 MDHEN and CDR2 SYDVKM come from the germline V gene. The CDR3 has 14 residues. Trimming shortened V by 3 bases and J by 3 bases, and 11 bases separated the two germline ends. The CDR3 nucleotides read TGTGCCAGCAGTTTCAGGGGAATGGAAGAGACCCAGTACTTC. Protein product: CASSFRGMEETQYF.

Of note for this clonotype: One junction end does not reproduce the germline sequence, and a read error may be involved. The CDR3 spells CASSSTGLNEQFF. CDR3 in DNA: TGTGCTAGCAGCTCGACAGGGTTAAATGAGCAGTTCTTC. This chain connects TRBV7-7 to TRBJ2-1; TRBD1 agrees at 7 bases. Per the germline V gene, CDR1 is SSHAT and CDR2 is FNYEAQ (reference sequence). CDR3 length: 13 residues.

V is TRBV19 and J is TRBJ2-2; a possible D gene is TRBD2 (7 bases). The CDR3 loop spans 19 amino acids. With 5 bases removed from V and 4 bases from J, the gap between germline ends came to 26 bases. Germline assignment: CDR1 LNHDA and CDR2 SQIVND (reference sequence). The CDR3 here is CASSPGKGGQPLITGELFF. The CDR3 DNA sequence: TGTGCCAGTAGTCCAGGCAAGGGGGGGCAACCCCTGATCACCGGGGAGCTGTTTTTT.

This clonotype appeared a few times. This sequence joins TRBV15 and TRBJ2-3; 7 nucleotides agree with TRBD2. The junction had 4 bases not matched to a gene; V was cut back by 4 bases and J by 0 bases. The germline V gene has CDR1 LNHNV and CDR2 YYDKDF (reference sequence). The CDR3 runs to 15 residues. CDR3 amino acids: CATSTLTSSTDTQYF. CDR3 DNA sequence: TGTGCCACCAGCACCCTGACTAGCAGCACAGATACGCAGTATTTT.

This clonotype was picked up a small number of times. This chain joins TRBV20-1 and TRBJ1-2; no firm D call. The CDR3 spans 11 residues. Trimming pared 7 bases from V and 3 bases from J, leaving 9 bases between. Germline V lookup: CDR1 DFQATT, CDR2 SNEGSKA (reference sequence). The chain's CDR3 is CSGHRDYGYTF. In nucleotides, the CDR3 is TGCAGTGGCCACAGAGACTATGGCTACACCTTC.